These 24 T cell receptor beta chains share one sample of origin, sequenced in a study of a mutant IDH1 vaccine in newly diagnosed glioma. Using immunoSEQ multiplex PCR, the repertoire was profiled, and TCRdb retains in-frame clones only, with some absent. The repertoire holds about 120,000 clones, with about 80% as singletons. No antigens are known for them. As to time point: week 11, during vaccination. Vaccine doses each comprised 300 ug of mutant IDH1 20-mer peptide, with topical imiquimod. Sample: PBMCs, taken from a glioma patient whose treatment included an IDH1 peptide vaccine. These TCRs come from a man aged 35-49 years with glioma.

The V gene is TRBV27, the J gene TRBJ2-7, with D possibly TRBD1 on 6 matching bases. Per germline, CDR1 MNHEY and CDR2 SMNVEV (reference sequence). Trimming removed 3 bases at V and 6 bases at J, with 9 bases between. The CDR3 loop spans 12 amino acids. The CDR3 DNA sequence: TGTGCCAGCAGTTTTAGGGGGACCGAGCAGTACTTC. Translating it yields CASSFRGTEQYF.

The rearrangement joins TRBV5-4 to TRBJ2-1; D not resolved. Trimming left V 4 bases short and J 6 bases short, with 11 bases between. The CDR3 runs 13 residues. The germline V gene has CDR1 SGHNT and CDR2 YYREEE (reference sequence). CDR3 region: CASSLDATNEQFF. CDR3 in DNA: TGTGCCAGCAGCCTGGACGCGACCAATGAGCAGTTCTTC.

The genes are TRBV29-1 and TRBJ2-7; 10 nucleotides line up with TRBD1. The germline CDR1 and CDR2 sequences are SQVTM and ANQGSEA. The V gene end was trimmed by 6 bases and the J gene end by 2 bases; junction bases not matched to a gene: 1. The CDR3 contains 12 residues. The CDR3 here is CSVGTGAYEQYF. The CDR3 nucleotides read TGCAGCGTCGGGACAGGGGCCTACGAGCAGTACTTC.

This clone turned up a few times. CDR3 protein: CSASDRDYGYTF. CDR3 DNA: TGCAGCGCTAGCGACAGAGACTATGGCTACACCTTC. J is TRBJ1-2 and V is TRBV29-1, with D possibly being TRBD1 (5 bases). Germline loops: CDR1 SQVTM, CDR2 ANQGSEA. The CDR3 runs 12 residues. V lost 7 bases to trimming and J lost 3 bases, with 12 bases between them.

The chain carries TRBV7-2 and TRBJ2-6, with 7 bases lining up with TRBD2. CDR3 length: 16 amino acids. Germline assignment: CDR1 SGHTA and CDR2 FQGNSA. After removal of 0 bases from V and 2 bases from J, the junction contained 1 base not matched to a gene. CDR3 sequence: CASSLAGGAGANVLTF. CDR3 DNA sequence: TGTGCCAGCAGCTTAGCGGGAGGGGCTGGGGCCAACGTCCTGACTTTC.

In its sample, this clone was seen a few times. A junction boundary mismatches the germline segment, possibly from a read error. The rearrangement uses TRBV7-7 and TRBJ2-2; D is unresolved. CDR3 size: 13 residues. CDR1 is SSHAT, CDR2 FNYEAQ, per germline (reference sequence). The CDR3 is CASSPDTTGELFF. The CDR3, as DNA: TGTGCTAGCAGCCCAGACACAACCGGGGAGCTGTTTTTT.

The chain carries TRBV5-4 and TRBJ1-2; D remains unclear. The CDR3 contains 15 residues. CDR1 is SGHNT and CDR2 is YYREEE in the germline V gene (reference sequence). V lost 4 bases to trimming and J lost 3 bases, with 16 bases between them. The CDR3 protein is CASSNDPGRHYGYTF. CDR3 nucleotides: TGTGCCAGCAGCAACGACCCCGGACGGCACTATGGCTACACCTTC.

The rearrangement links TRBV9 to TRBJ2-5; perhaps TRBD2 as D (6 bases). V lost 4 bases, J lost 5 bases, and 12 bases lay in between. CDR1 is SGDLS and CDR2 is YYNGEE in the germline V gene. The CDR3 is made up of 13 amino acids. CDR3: CASSPNSGETQYF. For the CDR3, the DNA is TGTGCCAGCAGCCCAAACAGCGGGGAGACCCAGTACTTC.

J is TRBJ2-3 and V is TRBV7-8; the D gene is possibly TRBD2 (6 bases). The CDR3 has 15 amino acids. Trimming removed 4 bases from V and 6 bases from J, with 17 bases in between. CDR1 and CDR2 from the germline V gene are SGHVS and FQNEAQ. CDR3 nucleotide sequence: TGTGCCAGCAGCTCGGACTATTCCGCACGGGATACGCAGTATTTT. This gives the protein CASSSDYSARDTQYF. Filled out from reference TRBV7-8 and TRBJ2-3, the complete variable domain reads GAGVSQSPRYKVAKRGQDVALRCDPISGHVSLFWYQQALGQGPEFLTYFQNEAQLDKSGLPSDRFFAERPEGSVSTLKIQRTQQEDSAVYLCASSSDYSARDTQYFGPGTRLTVL.

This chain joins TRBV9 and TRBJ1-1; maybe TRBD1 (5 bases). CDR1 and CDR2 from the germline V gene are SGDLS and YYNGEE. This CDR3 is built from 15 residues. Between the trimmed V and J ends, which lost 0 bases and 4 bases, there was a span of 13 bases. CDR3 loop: CASSVAGTVGTEAFF. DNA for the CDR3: TGTGCCAGCAGCGTAGCTGGGACTGTCGGCACTGAAGCTTTCTTT.

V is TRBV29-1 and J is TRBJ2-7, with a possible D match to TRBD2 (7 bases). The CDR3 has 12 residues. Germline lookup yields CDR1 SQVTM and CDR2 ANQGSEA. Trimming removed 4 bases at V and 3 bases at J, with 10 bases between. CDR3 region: CSVGGGYYEQYF. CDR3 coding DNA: TGCAGCGTTGGCGGGGGCTACTACGAGCAGTACTTC.

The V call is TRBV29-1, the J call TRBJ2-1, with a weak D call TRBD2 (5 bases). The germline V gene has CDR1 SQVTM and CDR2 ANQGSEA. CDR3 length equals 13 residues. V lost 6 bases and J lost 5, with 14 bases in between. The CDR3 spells CSVAGIANNEQFF. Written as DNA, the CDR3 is TGCAGCGTAGCCGGGATCGCGAACAATGAGCAGTTCTTC.

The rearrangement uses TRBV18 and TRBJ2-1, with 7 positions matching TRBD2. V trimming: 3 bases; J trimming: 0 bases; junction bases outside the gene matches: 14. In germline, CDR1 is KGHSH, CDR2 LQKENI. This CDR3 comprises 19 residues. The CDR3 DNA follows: TGTGCCAGCTCACCTCACCGTCTCGGGCTAGCGGACTCCTACAATGAGCAGTTCTTC. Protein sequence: CASSPHRLGLADSYNEQFF.

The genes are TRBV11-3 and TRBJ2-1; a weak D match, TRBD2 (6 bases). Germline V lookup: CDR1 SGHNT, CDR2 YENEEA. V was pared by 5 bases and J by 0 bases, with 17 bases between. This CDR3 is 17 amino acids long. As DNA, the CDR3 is TGTGCCAGCAGCGTAGGACTAAGGGGTAACTCCTACAATGAGCAGTTCTTC. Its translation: CASSVGLRGNSYNEQFF.

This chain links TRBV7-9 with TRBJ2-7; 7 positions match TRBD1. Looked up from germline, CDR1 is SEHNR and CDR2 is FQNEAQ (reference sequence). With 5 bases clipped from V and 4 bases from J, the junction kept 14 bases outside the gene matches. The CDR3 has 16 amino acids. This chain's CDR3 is CASSGTSMGQTYEQYF. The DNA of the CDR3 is TGTGCCAGCAGCGGGACCAGCATGGGACAGACTTACGAGCAGTACTTC.

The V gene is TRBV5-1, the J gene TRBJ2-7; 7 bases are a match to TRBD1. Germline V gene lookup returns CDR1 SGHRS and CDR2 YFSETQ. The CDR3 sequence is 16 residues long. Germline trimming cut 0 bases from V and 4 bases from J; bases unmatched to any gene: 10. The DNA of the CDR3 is TGCGCCAGCAGCTTGGGGACCGACAGGGAGATTTACGAGCAGTACTTC. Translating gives CASSLGTDREIYEQYF.

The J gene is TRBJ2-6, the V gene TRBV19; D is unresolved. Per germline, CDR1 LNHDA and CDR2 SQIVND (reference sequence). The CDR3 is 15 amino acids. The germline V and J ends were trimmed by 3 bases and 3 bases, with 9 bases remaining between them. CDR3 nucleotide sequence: TGTGCCAGTAGTATCCTTCTGGATGGGGCCAACGTCCTGACTTTC. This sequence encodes CASSILLDGANVLTF.

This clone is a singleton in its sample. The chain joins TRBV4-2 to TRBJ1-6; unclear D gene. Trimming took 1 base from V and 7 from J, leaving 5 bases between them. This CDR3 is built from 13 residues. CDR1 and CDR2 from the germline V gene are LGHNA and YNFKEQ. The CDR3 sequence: CASSQGGNSPLHF. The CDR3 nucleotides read TGTGCCAGCAGCCAAGGAGGGAATTCACCCCTCCACTTT.

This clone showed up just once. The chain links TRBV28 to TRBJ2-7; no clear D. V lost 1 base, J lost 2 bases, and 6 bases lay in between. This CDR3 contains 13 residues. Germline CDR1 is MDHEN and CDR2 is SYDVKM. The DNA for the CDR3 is TGTGCCAGCAGTTTATCCTCGGCCTACGAGCAGTACTTC. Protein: CASSLSSAYEQYF.

The CDR3 loop reads CASSQENSDEQFF. Here the CDR3 DNA reads TGTGCCAGCAGCCAAGAAAACAGCGATGAGCAGTTCTTC. This chain connects TRBV4-2 to TRBJ2-1; D gene unclear. V dropped 0 bases and J dropped 8 bases, with 8 bases sitting between them. The CDR3 length is 13 residues. Germline CDR1 is LGHNA and CDR2 is YNFKEQ.

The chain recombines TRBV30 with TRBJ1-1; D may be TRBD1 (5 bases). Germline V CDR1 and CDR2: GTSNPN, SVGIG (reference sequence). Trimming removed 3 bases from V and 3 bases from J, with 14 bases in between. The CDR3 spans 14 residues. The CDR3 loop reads CAWRDPGRDTEAFF. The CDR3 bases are TGTGCCTGGAGGGACCCGGGCAGGGACACTGAAGCTTTCTTT.

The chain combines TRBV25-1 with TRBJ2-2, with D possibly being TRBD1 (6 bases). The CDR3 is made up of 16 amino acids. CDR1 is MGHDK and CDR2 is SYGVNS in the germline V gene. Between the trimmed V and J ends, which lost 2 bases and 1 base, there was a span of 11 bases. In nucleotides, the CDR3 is TGTGCCAGCAGTGAAGCTTGGACAGAGAACACCGGGGAGCTGTTTTTT. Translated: CASSEAWTENTGELFF.

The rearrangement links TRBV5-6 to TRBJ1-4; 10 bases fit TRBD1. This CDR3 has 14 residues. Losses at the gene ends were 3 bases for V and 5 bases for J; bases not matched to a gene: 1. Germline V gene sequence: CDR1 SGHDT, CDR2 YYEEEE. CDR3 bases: TGTGCCAGCAGCTCGGGACAGGGGAATGAAAAACTGTTTTTT. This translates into CASSSGQGNEKLFF.

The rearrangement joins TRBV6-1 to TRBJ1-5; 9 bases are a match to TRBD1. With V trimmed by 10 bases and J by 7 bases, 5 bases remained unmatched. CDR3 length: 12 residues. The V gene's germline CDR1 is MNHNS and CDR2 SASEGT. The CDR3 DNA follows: TGTGCCACTCGGACAGGGGAGCAGCCCCAGCATTTT. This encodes CATRTGEQPQHF.